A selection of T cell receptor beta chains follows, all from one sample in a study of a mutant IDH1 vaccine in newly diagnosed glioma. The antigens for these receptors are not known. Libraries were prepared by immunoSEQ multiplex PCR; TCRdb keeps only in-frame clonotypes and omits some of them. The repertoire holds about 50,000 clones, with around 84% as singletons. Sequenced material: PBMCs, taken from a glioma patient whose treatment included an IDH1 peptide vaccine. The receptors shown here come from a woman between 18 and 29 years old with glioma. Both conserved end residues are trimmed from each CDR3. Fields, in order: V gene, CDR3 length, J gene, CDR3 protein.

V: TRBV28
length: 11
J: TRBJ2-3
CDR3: AGVAGGTDTQY

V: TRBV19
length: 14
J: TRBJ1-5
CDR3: ASSIPGQGARQPQH

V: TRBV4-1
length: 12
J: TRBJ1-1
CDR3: ASRNRAMNTEAF

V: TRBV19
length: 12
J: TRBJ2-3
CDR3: ASSIQGTADTQY

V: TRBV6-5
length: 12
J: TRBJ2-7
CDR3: ASSYGREMYEQY

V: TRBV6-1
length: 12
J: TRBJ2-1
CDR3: ASADQSSYNEQF

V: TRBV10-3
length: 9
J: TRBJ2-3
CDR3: AITKGDTQY

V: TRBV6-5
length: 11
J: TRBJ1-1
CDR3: ASSYGAGGEAF

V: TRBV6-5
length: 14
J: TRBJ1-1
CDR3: ASSYFPGQSNTEAF

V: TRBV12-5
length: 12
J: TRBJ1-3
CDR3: ASGLSASGNTIY

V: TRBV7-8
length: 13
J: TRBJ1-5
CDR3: ASSVGQGSHQPQH

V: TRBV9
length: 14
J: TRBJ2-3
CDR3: ASSVDAGFSTDTQY

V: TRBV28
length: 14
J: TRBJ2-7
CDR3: ASSLEGPAGADEQY

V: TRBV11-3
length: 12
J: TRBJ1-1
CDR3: ASSPRTPHTEAF

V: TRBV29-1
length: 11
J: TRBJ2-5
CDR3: SVDRASRETQY

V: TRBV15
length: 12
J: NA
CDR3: ATSLGRGLYEQY

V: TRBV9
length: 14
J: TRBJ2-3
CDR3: ASSPWPRQSTDTQY

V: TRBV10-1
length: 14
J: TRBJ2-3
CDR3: ASSDLSGRETDTQY

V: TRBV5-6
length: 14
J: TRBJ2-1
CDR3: ASLVGGGGTYNEQF

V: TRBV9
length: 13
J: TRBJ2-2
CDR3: ASSVGGRNTGELF

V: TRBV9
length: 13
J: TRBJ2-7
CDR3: ASSVGTGVPYEQY

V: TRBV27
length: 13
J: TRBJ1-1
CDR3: ASRDPGTGNTEAF

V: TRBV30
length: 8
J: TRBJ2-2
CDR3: AWETGELF

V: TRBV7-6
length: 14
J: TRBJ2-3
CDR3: ASSLAGSGRGDTQY

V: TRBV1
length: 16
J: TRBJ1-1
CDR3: TSSRGGIHKNMNTEAF

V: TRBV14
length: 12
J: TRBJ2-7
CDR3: ASSRDLSSYEQY

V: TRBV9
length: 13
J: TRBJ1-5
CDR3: ASSLGDGYNQPQH

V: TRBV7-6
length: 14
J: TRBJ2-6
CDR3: ASSLLSGSGANVLT

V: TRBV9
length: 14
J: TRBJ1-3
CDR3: ASSYRVSGSGNTIY

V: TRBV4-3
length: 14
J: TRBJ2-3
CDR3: ASSQGGQGVTDTQY

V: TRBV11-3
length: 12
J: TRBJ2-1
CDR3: ASSQTSGSTEQF